This T cell receptor beta chain was observed in a study of T cells in Graves' hyperthyroidism and ophthalmopathy. Study-level findings and limits: Ophthalmopathy cases were set apart from stable hyperthyroidism by a 13 V-J model.

With regard to this clonotype: Its antigen remains unidentified. This could be a read error, since a much larger clone is one nucleotide away.

Individuals with ophthalmopathy presented a Clinical Activity Score of at least 3, a NOSPECS grade of at least 4 and a duration under 3 months. Based on clinical symptoms, serum thyroxine and TRAb, thyroid ultrasound and orbital computed tomography, diagnoses were reached. The germline V gene encodes CDR1 SEHNR and CDR2 FQNEAQ (reference sequence). The CDR3 contains 15 residues. Using RNA transcripts as the source, TCR beta CDR3 regions were amplified. HTBI primers were used for first-round RT-PCR of the TCR CDR3. Using its own MiXCR run on the multiplex PCR reads, TCRdb lists one record per CDR3 protein. The sample records a few hundred thousand distinct CDR3 sequences, 15% to 20% being singletons.

Sequenced input: blood. This TCR came from a man younger than 30 with Graves' ophthalmopathy. The chain couples TRBV7-9 to TRBJ2-1; D may be TRBD1 (5 bases). In DNA, the CDR3 is TGTGCCAGCAGGGGCAGGGCCGAGTCCCCCAATGAGCGGTTCTTC. This sequence encodes CASRGRAESPNERFF.